A single sample gave rise to the 5 T cell receptor beta chains below, sequenced in a study of regulatory T cells in long-lasting Graves disease. Library construction for TCR beta used iRepertoire HTBI primers and Arm-PCR of CDR3 regions. TCRdb recomputed calls from the multiplex PCR reads with MiXCR, one row per CDR3 protein. Of 400,000 to 500,000 distinct CDR3 sequences listed, roughly 15% were seen once; the top ten hold 20% to 25%. The time point was: newly diagnosed GD, antithyroid drugs for less than 3 months. RNA isolated from PBMCs was used to make the TCR library. The same specimen was also included in a second study, on T cells in Graves' hyperthyroidism and ophthalmopathy.

Material: peripheral blood mononuclear cells (PBMCs), obtained at new diagnosis, from a patient treated with antithyroid drugs. Receptors originate from a young woman with Graves disease.

The chain links TRBV5-8 to TRBJ1-1; maybe TRBD1 (6 bases). Germline loops: CDR1 SGHTS, CDR2 YDEGEE. The length of the CDR3 is 14 residues. The V end was cut by 0 bases, the J end by 6 bases, with 12 bases between. In nucleotides, the CDR3 is TGTGCCAGCAGCTTGGTGCAGGGGATGGCTGAAGCTTTCTTT. It yields the protein CASSLVQGMAEAFF.

This clonotype was seen many times. V usage is TRBV12-3 or TRBV12-4 and J usage is TRBJ1-1, with D maybe TRBD1 (6 bases). V dropped 5 bases and J dropped 6 bases, with 16 bases sitting between them. The CDR3 runs to 14 residues. This CDR3 is CASSAHTGPPEAFF. CDR3 DNA sequence: TGTGCCAGCAGTGCACACACAGGGCCCCCTGAAGCTTTCTTT.

In the case of this clonotype: This could be a read error, since a much larger clone is one nucleotide away. The rearrangement uses TRBV6-1 and TRBJ2-1; unclear D gene. V was clipped by 2 bases and J by 13 bases, with 9 bases between them. The germline gives CDR1 MNHNS, CDR2 SASEGT. CDR3 length: 11 amino acids. The CDR3 nucleotides are TGTGCCAGCAGTGAATGGATGGGCCAGTTCTTC. Its translation: CASSEWMGQFF.

There are many counts of this clonotype. CDR3 residues: CSARVGLSGRLGNEQFF. As DNA, the CDR3 is TGCAGTGCTAGAGTGGGGCTTAGCGGGAGGTTGGGCAATGAGCAGTTCTTC. This rearrangement joins TRBV20-1 to TRBJ2-1, with 10 bases identical to TRBD2. There are 17 residues in the CDR3. Germline V gene sequence: CDR1 DFQATT, CDR2 SNEGSKA (reference sequence). V was pared by 1 base and J by 6 bases, with 12 bases of the junction left unmatched.

This clonotype was seen a few times. The gene calls are TRBV6-1 and TRBJ1-3; D is ambiguous. This CDR3 spans 13 amino acids. The V gene's germline CDR1 is MNHNS and CDR2 SASEGT. V lost 9 bases and J lost 2, with 11 bases in between. The CDR3 DNA is TGTGCCAGTAGAGGTGGTACTGGAAACACCATATATTTT. Amino acids: CASRGGTGNTIYF.